This is a list of T cell receptor beta chains from one sample in a study of blood T cells in healthy people across ages. A single record per CDR3 protein comes from TCRdb applying MiXCR to the 5' RACE reads. The data show fewer than 1 million distinct CDR3 sequences, approximately 44% seen once. Sequencing was done on a sample of blood. All receptors derive from a man aged 55 to 70 in good health. Both conserved end residues are part of each CDR3. A D gene is named only where the DNA matches it firmly. Only part of the rows carry a size: once, few, many, or a class if the clone is expanded.

d_call: TRBD2; j_call: TRBJ2-1; v_call: TRBV7-6; cdr3_length: 19; clone_size: few; cdr3_nt: TGTGCCAGCAGCTTAGCCCCCCTAGCGGGGGGCCCGGTCTACAATGAGCAGTTCTTC; cdr3_aa: CASSLAPLAGGPVYNEQFF
d_call: -; j_call: TRBJ2-1; v_call: TRBV4-1; cdr3_length: 15; clone_size: -; cdr3_nt: TGCGCCAGCAGCCAAGACGGCAGTCCACAAGAGACCCAGTTCTTC; cdr3_aa: CASSQDGSPQETQFF
d_call: TRBD2; j_call: TRBJ2-7; v_call: TRBV20-1; cdr3_length: 15; clone_size: -; cdr3_nt: TGCAGTGCTAGACCGACTAGCGGGGGGGCCTACGAGCAGTACTTC; cdr3_aa: CSARPTSGGAYEQYF
d_call: -; j_call: TRBJ2-6; v_call: TRBV4-3; cdr3_length: 18; clone_size: many; cdr3_nt: TGCGCCAGCAGCCAAGATCGGGGGACCTTCTCTGGGGCCAACGTCCTGACTTTC; cdr3_aa: CASSQDRGTFSGANVLTF
d_call: TRBD2; j_call: TRBJ2-1; v_call: TRBV29-1; cdr3_length: 17; clone_size: many; cdr3_nt: TGCAGCGTTCAAGGTGGGGGGGGTAAGAGGTCCTACAATGAGCAGTTCTTC; cdr3_aa: CSVQGGGGKRSYNEQFF
d_call: -; j_call: TRBJ2-5; v_call: TRBV18; cdr3_length: 13; clone_size: few; cdr3_nt: TGTGCCAGCTCACCGGACCTAAAAGAGACCCAGTACTTC; cdr3_aa: CASSPDLKETQYF
d_call: TRBD1; j_call: TRBJ2-1; v_call: TRBV24-1; cdr3_length: 15; clone_size: -; cdr3_nt: TGTGCCACCAGTGTTGGGGGGACAGGAGGGAATGAGCAGTTCTTC; cdr3_aa: CATSVGGTGGNEQFF
d_call: TRBD1; j_call: TRBJ2-5; v_call: TRBV7-9; cdr3_length: 14; clone_size: -; cdr3_nt: TGTGCCAGCAGCACAACAGGGGTCCGGGAGACCCAGTACTTC; cdr3_aa: CASSTTGVRETQYF
d_call: -; j_call: TRBJ1-6; v_call: TRBV6-6; cdr3_length: 17; clone_size: -; cdr3_nt: TGTGCCAGCAGCTTGCGGGGCAGGGACCACTATAATTCACCCCTCCACTTT; cdr3_aa: CASSLRGRDHYNSPLHF
d_call: -; j_call: TRBJ1-1; v_call: TRBV7-2; cdr3_length: 13; clone_size: once; cdr3_nt: TGTGCCAGCAGCTTAGTAAGGATTCGGGAAGCTTTCTTT; cdr3_aa: CASSLVRIREAFF
d_call: TRBD2; j_call: TRBJ2-3; v_call: TRBV5-1; cdr3_length: 15; clone_size: -; cdr3_nt: TGCGCCAACAGCTCCCGAGCTAGCGGGGGGGCTGCGCAGTATTTT; cdr3_aa: CANSSRASGGAAQYF
d_call: -; j_call: TRBJ1-1; v_call: TRBV11-2; cdr3_length: 12; clone_size: -; cdr3_nt: TGTGCCAGCCAGGGGTTAGTTACTGAAGCTTTCTTT; cdr3_aa: CASQGLVTEAFF
d_call: -; j_call: TRBJ2-7; v_call: TRBV20-1; cdr3_length: 14; clone_size: -; cdr3_nt: TGCAGTGCTAGAAGTCGATCAAGCTCCTACGAGCAGTACTTC; cdr3_aa: CSARSRSSSYEQYF
d_call: -; j_call: TRBJ1-6; v_call: TRBV20-1; cdr3_length: 13; clone_size: few; cdr3_nt: TGCAGTGCTAGTAGAGCCCCGGATTCACCCCTCCACTTT; cdr3_aa: CSASRAPDSPLHF
d_call: -; j_call: TRBJ1-5; v_call: TRBV6-2/TRBV6-3; cdr3_length: 16; clone_size: -; cdr3_nt: TGTGCCAGCAGTTCCCCCCGAGGAGGCAAGAATCAGCCCCAGCATTTT; cdr3_aa: CASSSPRGGKNQPQHF
d_call: TRBD1; j_call: TRBJ1-5; v_call: TRBV20-1; cdr3_length: 16; clone_size: few; cdr3_nt: TGCAGTGCAAGCGGCAGGCTCAGGACAGGGGATCAGCCCCAGCATTTT; cdr3_aa: CSASGRLRTGDQPQHF
d_call: -; j_call: TRBJ1-2; v_call: TRBV5-5; cdr3_length: 15; clone_size: -; cdr3_nt: TGTGCCAGCAGCTTGGTCGCAAAGTGGGAGTATGGCTACACCTTC; cdr3_aa: CASSLVAKWEYGYTF
d_call: TRBD1; j_call: TRBJ2-5; v_call: TRBV25-1; cdr3_length: 14; clone_size: few; cdr3_nt: TGTGCCAGCAGTGAGTGGACAGGGGATGAGACCCAGTACTTC; cdr3_aa: CASSEWTGDETQYF
d_call: TRBD1; j_call: TRBJ1-1; v_call: TRBV5-1; cdr3_length: 14; clone_size: -; cdr3_nt: TGCGCCAGCAGCTTTAAACAGGGGGGGACTGAAGCTTTCTTT; cdr3_aa: CASSFKQGGTEAFF
d_call: -; j_call: TRBJ2-7; v_call: TRBV7-9; cdr3_length: 13; clone_size: -; cdr3_nt: TGTGCCAGCAGCCCGGCCCCAAATGACGAGCAGTACTTC; cdr3_aa: CASSPAPNDEQYF
d_call: -; j_call: TRBJ2-7; v_call: TRBV7-9; cdr3_length: 12; clone_size: many; cdr3_nt: TGTGCCAGCAGCACGGACAGCTACGAGCAGTACTTC; cdr3_aa: CASSTDSYEQYF
d_call: -; j_call: TRBJ1-6; v_call: TRBV18; cdr3_length: 14; clone_size: -; cdr3_nt: TGTGCCAGCTCACTTGGACTGCTTAATTCACCCCTCCACTTT; cdr3_aa: CASSLGLLNSPLHF
d_call: -; j_call: TRBJ2-6; v_call: TRBV7-2; cdr3_length: 15; clone_size: -; cdr3_nt: TGTGCCAGCAGCCGGGACCCTTCTGGGGCCAACGTCCTGACTTTC; cdr3_aa: CASSRDPSGANVLTF
d_call: -; j_call: TRBJ1-5; v_call: TRBV28; cdr3_length: 14; clone_size: few; cdr3_nt: TGTGCCAGCAGTTTTGGGCAGAAATATCAGCCCCAGCATTTT; cdr3_aa: CASSFGQKYQPQHF
d_call: TRBD1; j_call: TRBJ1-1; v_call: TRBV25-1; cdr3_length: 14; clone_size: -; cdr3_nt: TGTGCCAGCAGTCCGGACAGGGGAAAGGATGAAGCTTTCTTT; cdr3_aa: CASSPDRGKDEAFF
d_call: -; j_call: TRBJ1-1; v_call: TRBV4-3; cdr3_length: 14; clone_size: -; cdr3_nt: TGCGCCAGCAGCCAAGATTACATAACCCCTGAAGCTTTCTTT; cdr3_aa: CASSQDYITPEAFF
d_call: TRBD2; j_call: TRBJ2-1; v_call: TRBV2; cdr3_length: 16; clone_size: -; cdr3_nt: TGTGCCAGCAAGGGACTAGCGGGAGCGGGTTTGAATGAGCAGTTCTTC; cdr3_aa: CASKGLAGAGLNEQFF
d_call: TRBD2; j_call: TRBJ2-3; v_call: TRBV20-1; cdr3_length: 14; clone_size: -; cdr3_nt: TGCAGTGCTAGACAGGGTAGCGGGAGTGAGACGCAGTATTTT; cdr3_aa: CSARQGSGSETQYF
d_call: TRBD1; j_call: TRBJ2-3; v_call: TRBV6-6; cdr3_length: 15; clone_size: -; cdr3_nt: TGTGCCAGCAGCCGGCGGCAGGGGGACACAGATACGCAGTATTTT; cdr3_aa: CASSRRQGDTDTQYF
d_call: -; j_call: TRBJ1-6; v_call: TRBV20-1; cdr3_length: 14; clone_size: few; cdr3_nt: TGCAGTGCTGAGATGCAGGGCTATAATTCACCCCTCCACTTT; cdr3_aa: CSAEMQGYNSPLHF
d_call: -; j_call: TRBJ1-1; v_call: TRBV12-3/TRBV12-4; cdr3_length: 13; clone_size: -; cdr3_nt: TGTGCCAGCAGTTTACGCACTAACACTGAAGCTTTCTTT; cdr3_aa: CASSLRTNTEAFF
d_call: -; j_call: TRBJ2-7; v_call: TRBV30; cdr3_length: 14; clone_size: -; cdr3_nt: TGTGCCTGGAGTGCCGGGACAGCGGGTTACGAGCAGTACTTC; cdr3_aa: CAWSAGTAGYEQYF
d_call: -; j_call: TRBJ2-1; v_call: TRBV11-3; cdr3_length: 13; clone_size: -; cdr3_nt: TGTGCCAGCAGCCCGAAGGGGGGCCGAGAGCAGTTCTTC; cdr3_aa: CASSPKGGREQFF
d_call: TRBD2; j_call: TRBJ2-1; v_call: TRBV12-3/TRBV12-4; cdr3_length: 15; clone_size: -; cdr3_nt: TGTGCCAGCACCGTAGCGGGGAGCTCCTACAATGAGCAGTTCTTC; cdr3_aa: CASTVAGSSYNEQFF
d_call: -; j_call: TRBJ2-7; v_call: TRBV5-1; cdr3_length: 14; clone_size: few; cdr3_nt: TGCGCCAGCAGGGTTGGGGACGGCATCCGCGAGCAGTACTTC; cdr3_aa: CASRVGDGIREQYF
d_call: -; j_call: TRBJ1-2; v_call: TRBV12-3/TRBV12-4; cdr3_length: 15; clone_size: -; cdr3_nt: TGTGCCAGCAGTTTAGCCTTAGCCTCGAACTATGGCTACACCTTC; cdr3_aa: CASSLALASNYGYTF
d_call: TRBD1; j_call: TRBJ2-4; v_call: TRBV12-3/TRBV12-4; cdr3_length: 18; clone_size: -; cdr3_nt: TGTGCCAGCAGTAACCGGGACAGGGGGGGCTTAGCCAAAAACATTCAGTACTTC; cdr3_aa: CASSNRDRGGLAKNIQYF
d_call: -; j_call: TRBJ2-4; v_call: TRBV14; cdr3_length: 15; clone_size: -; cdr3_nt: TGTGCCAGCAGCCAAGATTCGGGGCGGACAAACATTCAGTACTTC; cdr3_aa: CASSQDSGRTNIQYF
d_call: -; j_call: TRBJ1-5; v_call: TRBV12-3/TRBV12-4; cdr3_length: 14; clone_size: few; cdr3_nt: TGTGCCAGCAGTCTGGGACCAGGGGATCAGCCCCAGCATTTT; cdr3_aa: CASSLGPGDQPQHF
d_call: TRBD2; j_call: TRBJ2-3; v_call: TRBV20-1; cdr3_length: 17; clone_size: -; cdr3_nt: TGCAGTGCTAGAGATAGGGCTAGCGGGGCCCTTTTGGATACGCAGTATTTT; cdr3_aa: CSARDRASGALLDTQYF
d_call: TRBD2; j_call: TRBJ2-7; v_call: TRBV5-1; cdr3_length: 19; clone_size: -; cdr3_nt: TGCGCCAGCAGCTCCAGACTAGCGGGGGGCCTCGGACTCTCCTACGAGCAGTACTTC; cdr3_aa: CASSSRLAGGLGLSYEQYF
d_call: -; j_call: TRBJ1-4; v_call: TRBV7-2; cdr3_length: 17; clone_size: -; cdr3_nt: TGTGCCAGCAGCCCCGGGAAATTGAGGTTCACTAATGAAAAACTGTTTTTT; cdr3_aa: CASSPGKLRFTNEKLFF
d_call: TRBD2; j_call: TRBJ2-3; v_call: TRBV4-2; cdr3_length: 16; clone_size: few; cdr3_nt: TGTGCCAGCAGCTTAGGCAGCGGGGGGGCCGCAGATACGCAGTATTTT; cdr3_aa: CASSLGSGGAADTQYF
d_call: -; j_call: TRBJ1-4; v_call: TRBV29-1; cdr3_length: 16; clone_size: -; cdr3_nt: TGCAGCGTCGAAGAACTTATGGGACATTCCTCGAGAAAACTGTTTTTT; cdr3_aa: CSVEELMGHSSRKLFF
d_call: TRBD1; j_call: TRBJ2-4; v_call: TRBV4-3; cdr3_length: 16; clone_size: once; cdr3_nt: TGCGCCAGCAGCCAAGAGACAGGGGGGCCCAAAAACATTCAGTACTTC; cdr3_aa: CASSQETGGPKNIQYF
d_call: -; j_call: TRBJ2-2; v_call: TRBV4-3; cdr3_length: 19; clone_size: few; cdr3_nt: TGCGCCAGCAGCCAAGATTGGGGAGGTGGGGCCGGGCACACCGGGGAGCTGTTTTTT; cdr3_aa: CASSQDWGGGAGHTGELFF
d_call: TRBD2; j_call: TRBJ2-5; v_call: TRBV20-1; cdr3_length: 14; clone_size: many; cdr3_nt: TGCAGTGCTAGATCCTCTAGCGGGTGGGAGACCCAGTACTTC; cdr3_aa: CSARSSSGWETQYF
d_call: -; j_call: TRBJ2-3; v_call: TRBV7-2; cdr3_length: 14; clone_size: few; cdr3_nt: TGTGCCAGCAGCCCCGGGAGTGTGACAGATACGCAGTATTTT; cdr3_aa: CASSPGSVTDTQYF
d_call: TRBD1; j_call: TRBJ2-6; v_call: TRBV6-4; cdr3_length: 18; clone_size: -; cdr3_nt: TGTGCCAGCAGTGCCTTAGGACAGGGGGCAACTGGGGCCAACGTCCTGACTTTC; cdr3_aa: CASSALGQGATGANVLTF